This T cell receptor (beta chain) came from a study of blood T cell repertoires in COVID-19. Study context: The samples span acute and convalescent COVID-19 from the United States, Italy and Spain. T cells, B-cell-depleted T cells, or PBMCs supplied cDNA or gDNA.

Methods used by the authors: Nucleated cell counts were estimated from reference gene primer amplification. Profiled with immunoSEQ multiplex PCR; TCRdb holds only in-frame clones, not every one. V and J calls plus clone size are reproduced from that table; the DNA served to infer D and trimming. This repertoire shows about 110,000 clones, just over 85% found once; its top ten account for almost 0.9%. V shed 7 bases and J shed 6 bases, with 13 bases lying between them. The germline V gene has CDR1 MDHEN and CDR2 SYDVKM. This CDR3 has 14 amino acids. This receptor was identified in a woman in her 50s with active or convalescent COVID-19. The specimen sequenced was peripheral blood. The V gene is TRBV28, the J gene TRBJ1-6; D possibly corresponds to TRBD1 (6 bases). The CDR3 region is CASTTDRSNSPLHF. Written as DNA, the CDR3 is TGTGCCAGCACCACCGACAGGTCTAATTCACCCCTCCACTTT.